Each of the 6 T cell receptor beta chains below was sequenced from the same sample in a study of blood T cells in healthy people across ages. With a J-beta primer mix and a sample-barcoded 5' primer, a second PCR ran about 7 to 11 cycles. TCRdb passed the 5' RACE reads through MiXCR, listing each CDR3 protein once. Of fewer than 2 million distinct CDR3 sequences listed, about 39% are singletons. Material for sequencing was blood. The receptors originated from a human donor in good health.

This clonotype was seen a handful of times. The rearrangement joins TRBV11-2 to TRBJ2-3; 9 bases match TRBD2. Trimming removed 1 base from V and 4 bases from J; junction bases left unmatched: 9. Germline V gene data show CDR1 as SGHAT and CDR2 as FQNNGV. The CDR3 is made up of 17 amino acids. DNA of the CDR3: TGTGCCAGCAGCTTAGTCCGGACTAGCGTTGGCGCAGATACGCAGTATTTT. It is translated as CASSLVRTSVGADTQYF. Full variable domain (missing parts from reference TRBV11-2 and TRBJ2-3): EAGVAQSPRYKIIEKRQSVAFWCNPISGHATLYWYQQILGQGPKLLIQFQNNGVVDDSQLPKDRFSAERLKGVDSTLKIQPAKLEDSAVYLCASSLVRTSVGADTQYFGPGTRLTVL.

V gene TRBV12-3 or TRBV12-4 combines with J gene TRBJ1-1; no clear D gene. The CDR3 spans 13 residues. The V gene lost 6 bases and the J gene lost 3 bases, with 11 bases spanning the gap. CDR3 sequence reads: CASSLRSHTEAFF. Written as DNA, the CDR3 is TGTGCCAGCAGCCTAAGGTCCCACACTGAAGCTTTCTTT.

The genes are TRBV5-6 and TRBJ2-5, with D hard to call. The CDR3 consists of 15 residues. Trimming stripped 3 bases from V and 1 base from J, with 13 bases between. Germline loops: CDR1 SGHDT, CDR2 YYEEEE. Here the CDR3 reads CASSSSTTTQETQYF. The CDR3 DNA follows: TGTGCCAGCAGCTCCAGTACGACGACCCAAGAGACCCAGTACTTC.

The chain couples TRBV5-1 to TRBJ2-7, with D possibly matching TRBD1 (6 bases). V shed 0 bases and J shed 5 bases, with 18 bases lying between them. The CDR3 covers 16 residues. Germline V lookup: CDR1 SGHRS, CDR2 YFSETQ. CDR3 region: CASSLEPTRGINEQYF. CDR3 in DNA: TGCGCCAGCAGCTTGGAACCGACAAGGGGGATCAACGAGCAGTACTTC.

V is TRBV5-1 and J is TRBJ2-1; D is ambiguous. The CDR3 length is 16 residues. Germline-derived CDR1 and CDR2 are SGHRS and YFSETQ. The V and J ends lost 1 base and 0 bases respectively, with 11 bases between them. This CDR3 reads CASSLRPANSYNEQFF. CDR3 DNA: TGCGCCAGCAGCTTGCGCCCAGCGAACTCCTACAATGAGCAGTTCTTC.

The chain joins TRBV7-2 to TRBJ2-7; 10 bases line up with TRBD2. The better agreement between TRBJ2-5 and the DNA end casts doubt on the J call. The CDR3 loop spans 16 amino acids. Germline lookup yields CDR1 SGHTA and CDR2 FQGNSA. CDR3 coding DNA: TGTGCCAGCAGCTTAGCGTCTAGCGGGGGTCCTGGGACCCAGTACTTC. Protein product: CASSLASSGGPGTQYF.